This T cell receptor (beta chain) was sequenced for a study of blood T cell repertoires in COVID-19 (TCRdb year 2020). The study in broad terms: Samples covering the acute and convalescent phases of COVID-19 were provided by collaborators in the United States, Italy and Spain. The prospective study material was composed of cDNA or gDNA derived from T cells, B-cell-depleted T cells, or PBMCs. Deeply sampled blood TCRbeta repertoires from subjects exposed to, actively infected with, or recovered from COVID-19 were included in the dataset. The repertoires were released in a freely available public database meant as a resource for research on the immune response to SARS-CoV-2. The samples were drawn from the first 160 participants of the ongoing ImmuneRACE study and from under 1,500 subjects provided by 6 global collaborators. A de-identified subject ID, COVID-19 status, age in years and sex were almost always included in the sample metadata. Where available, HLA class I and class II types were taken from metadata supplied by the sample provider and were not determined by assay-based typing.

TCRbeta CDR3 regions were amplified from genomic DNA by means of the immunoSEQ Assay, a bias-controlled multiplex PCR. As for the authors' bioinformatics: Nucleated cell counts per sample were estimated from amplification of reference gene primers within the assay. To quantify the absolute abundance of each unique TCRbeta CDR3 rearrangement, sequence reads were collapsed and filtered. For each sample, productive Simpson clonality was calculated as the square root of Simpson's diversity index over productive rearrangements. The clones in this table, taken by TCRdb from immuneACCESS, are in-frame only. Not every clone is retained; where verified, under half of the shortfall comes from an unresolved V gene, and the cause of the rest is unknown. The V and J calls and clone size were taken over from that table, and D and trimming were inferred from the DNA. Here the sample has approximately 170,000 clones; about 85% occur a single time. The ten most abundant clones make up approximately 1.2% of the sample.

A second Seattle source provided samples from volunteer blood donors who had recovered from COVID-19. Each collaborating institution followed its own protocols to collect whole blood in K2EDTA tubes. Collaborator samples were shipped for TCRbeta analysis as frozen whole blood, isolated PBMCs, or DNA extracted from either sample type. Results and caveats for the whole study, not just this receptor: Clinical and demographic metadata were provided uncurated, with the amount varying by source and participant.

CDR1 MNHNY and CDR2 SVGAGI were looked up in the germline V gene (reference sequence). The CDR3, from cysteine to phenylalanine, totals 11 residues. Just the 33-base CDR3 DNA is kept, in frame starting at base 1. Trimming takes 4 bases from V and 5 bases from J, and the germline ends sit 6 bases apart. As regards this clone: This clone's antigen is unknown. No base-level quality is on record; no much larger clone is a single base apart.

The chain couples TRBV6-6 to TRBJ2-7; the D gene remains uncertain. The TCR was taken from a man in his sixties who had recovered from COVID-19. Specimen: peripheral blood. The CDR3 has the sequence CASSSYNEQYF. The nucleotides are TGTGCCAGCAGTTCGTACAACGAGCAGTACTTC.